A single TCR beta chain is shown here with its context. These data are taken from a study of blood T cell repertoires in COVID-19. The CDR3 covers 16 residues. Germline V gene data show CDR1 as MNHEY and CDR2 as SMNVEV (reference sequence). V was pared by 6 bases and J by 5 bases, with 19 bases between. Only in-frame clones appear in the TCRdb table, and some are missing; sequencing was by immunoSEQ multiplex PCR. The sample gives approximately 200,000 clones, 75% to 90% of which show up once; roughly a sixth is in the top ten. All enrollees were about 18 to 100 years old and from some 24 US areas. Recovered status in Cohort 3 required two negative PCRs, clearance, or symptom resolution.

The chain joins TRBV27 to TRBJ2-2, with D perhaps matching TRBD2 (6 bases). The sequencing sample was made of PBMCs or T cells enriched from blood (not recorded which). This TCR derives from a man between 40 and 49 years old who had recovered from COVID-19. CDR3 nucleotides: TGTGCCAGCAGGCCCTCGGGAGTCGGAAAGACCGGGGAGCTGTTTTTT. This gives the protein CASRPSGVGKTGELFF.